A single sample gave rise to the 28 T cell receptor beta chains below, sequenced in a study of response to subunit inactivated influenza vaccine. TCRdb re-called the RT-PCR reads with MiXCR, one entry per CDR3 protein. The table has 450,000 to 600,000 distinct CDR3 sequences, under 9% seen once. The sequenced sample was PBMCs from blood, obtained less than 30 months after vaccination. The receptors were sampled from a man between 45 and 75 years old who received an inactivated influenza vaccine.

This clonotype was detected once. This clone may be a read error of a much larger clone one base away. CDR3 bases: TGCAGTGCTAGAGATTTTGGGCTGAGCAATCAGCCCCAGCATTTT. It yields the protein CSARDFGLSNQPQHF. V and J are TRBV20-1 and TRBJ1-5; D is uncertain. Trimming shortened V by 0 bases and J by 1 base, and 10 bases separated the two germline ends. Germline CDR1 and CDR2: DFQATT and SNEGSKA (reference sequence). CDR3 length equals 15 residues.

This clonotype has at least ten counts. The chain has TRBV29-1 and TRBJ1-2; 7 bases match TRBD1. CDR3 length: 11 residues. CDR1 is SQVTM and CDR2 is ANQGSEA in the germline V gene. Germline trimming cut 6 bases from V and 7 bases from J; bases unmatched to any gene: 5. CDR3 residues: CSVQRQGGYTF. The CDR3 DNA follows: TGCAGCGTCCAAAGACAGGGTGGCTACACCTTC.

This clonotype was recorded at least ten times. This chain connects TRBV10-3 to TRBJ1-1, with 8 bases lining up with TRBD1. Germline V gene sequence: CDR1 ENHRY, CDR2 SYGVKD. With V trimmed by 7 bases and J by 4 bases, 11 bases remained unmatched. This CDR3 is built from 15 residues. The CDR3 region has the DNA TGTGCCATCACCGACAGGGGATTGGGAAGCACTGAAGCTTTCTTT. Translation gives CAITDRGLGSTEAFF.

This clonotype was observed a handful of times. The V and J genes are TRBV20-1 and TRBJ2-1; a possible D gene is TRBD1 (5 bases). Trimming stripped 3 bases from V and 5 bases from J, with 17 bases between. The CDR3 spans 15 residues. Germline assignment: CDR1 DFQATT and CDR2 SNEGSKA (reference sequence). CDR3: CSARAPQAGHNEQFF. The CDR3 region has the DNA TGCAGTGCTAGGGCCCCCCAGGCAGGGCACAATGAGCAGTTCTTC.

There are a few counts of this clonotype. In DNA form, the CDR3 reads TGTGCCAGCAGTTCATCAGGTTTGGGGTTTTATAATTCACCCCTCCACTTT. Translating gives CASSSSGLGFYNSPLHF. The chain joins TRBV27 to TRBJ1-6; no firm D call. Germline loops: CDR1 MNHEY, CDR2 SMNVEV (reference sequence). V was shortened by 4 bases and J by 4 bases, with 17 bases between the two germline ends. This CDR3 has 17 residues.

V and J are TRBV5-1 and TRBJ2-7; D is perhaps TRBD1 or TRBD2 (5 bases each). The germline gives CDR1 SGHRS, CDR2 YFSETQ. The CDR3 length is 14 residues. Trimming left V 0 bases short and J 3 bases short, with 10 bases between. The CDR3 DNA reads TGCGCCAGCAGCTTGGAAGGGACCGTCTACGAGCAGTACTTC. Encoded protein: CASSLEGTVYEQYF.

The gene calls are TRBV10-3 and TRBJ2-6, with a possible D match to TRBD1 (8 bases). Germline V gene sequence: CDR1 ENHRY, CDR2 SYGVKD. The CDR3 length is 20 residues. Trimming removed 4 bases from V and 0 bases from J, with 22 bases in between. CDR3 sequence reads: CAISGAGQGGMVSGANVLTF. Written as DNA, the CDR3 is TGTGCCATCAGTGGGGCCGGACAGGGAGGGATGGTCTCTGGGGCCAACGTCCTGACTTTC.

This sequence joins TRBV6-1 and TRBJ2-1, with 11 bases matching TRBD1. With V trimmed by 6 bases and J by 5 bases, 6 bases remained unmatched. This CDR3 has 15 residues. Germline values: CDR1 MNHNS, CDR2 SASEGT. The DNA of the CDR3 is TGTGCCAGCAGCCAGGACAGGGGGCCCCACAATGAGCAGTTCTTC. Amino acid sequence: CASSQDRGPHNEQFF.

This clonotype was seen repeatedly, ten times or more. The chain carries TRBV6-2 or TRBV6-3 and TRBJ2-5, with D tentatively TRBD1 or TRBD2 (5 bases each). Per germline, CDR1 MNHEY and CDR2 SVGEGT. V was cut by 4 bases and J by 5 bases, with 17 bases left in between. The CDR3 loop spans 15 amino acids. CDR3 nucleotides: TGTGCCAGCAGTTTGCGGTGGGGGTCGGGGGAGACCCAGTACTTC. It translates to CASSLRWGSGETQYF.

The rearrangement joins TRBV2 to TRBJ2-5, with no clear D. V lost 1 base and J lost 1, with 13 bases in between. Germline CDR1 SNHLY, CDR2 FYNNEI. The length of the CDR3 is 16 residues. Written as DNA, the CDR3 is TGTGCCAGCAGTGAAGTGAAAGGGTGGGGCCAAGAGACCCAGTACTTC. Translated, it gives CASSEVKGWGQETQYF.

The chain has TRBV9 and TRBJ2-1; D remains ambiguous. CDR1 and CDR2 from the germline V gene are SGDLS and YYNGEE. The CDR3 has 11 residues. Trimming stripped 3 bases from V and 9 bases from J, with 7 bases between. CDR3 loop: CASSEESEQFF. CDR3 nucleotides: TGTGCCAGCAGCGAGGAGAGTGAGCAGTTCTTC.

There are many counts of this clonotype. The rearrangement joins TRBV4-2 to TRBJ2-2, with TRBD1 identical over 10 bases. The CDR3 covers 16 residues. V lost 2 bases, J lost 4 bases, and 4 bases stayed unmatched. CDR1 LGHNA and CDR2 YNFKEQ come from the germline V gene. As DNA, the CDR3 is TGTGCCAGCAGCCAACTCGACAGGGGGCGCACCGGGGAGCTGTTTTTT. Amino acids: CASSQLDRGRTGELFF.

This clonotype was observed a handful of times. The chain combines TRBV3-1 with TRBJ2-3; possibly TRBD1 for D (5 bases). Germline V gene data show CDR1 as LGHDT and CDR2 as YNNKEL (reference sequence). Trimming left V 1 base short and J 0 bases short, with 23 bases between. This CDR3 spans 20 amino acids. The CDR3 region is CASSQALLVGRASSTDTQYF. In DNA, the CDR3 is TGTGCCAGCAGCCAAGCCCTGCTGGTCGGCAGGGCCAGTAGCACAGATACGCAGTATTTT.

Here the CDR3 DNA reads TGTGCCAGCAGCGGACTCGGGCTGGTTAACTCCTACGAGCAGTACTTC. It encodes CASSGLGLVNSYEQYF. The rearrangement joins TRBV6-2 or TRBV6-3 to TRBJ2-7, with a tentative D call TRBD2 (5 bases). The CDR3 runs 16 residues. Trimming took off 6 bases at V and 0 bases at J, with 18 bases between the two ends. Germline CDR1 is MNHEY and CDR2 is SVGEGT.

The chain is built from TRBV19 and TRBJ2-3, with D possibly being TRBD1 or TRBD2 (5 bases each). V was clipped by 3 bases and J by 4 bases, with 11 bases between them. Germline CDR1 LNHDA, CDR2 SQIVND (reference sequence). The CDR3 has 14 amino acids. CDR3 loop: CASSILGTSDTQYF. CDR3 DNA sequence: TGTGCCAGTAGTATCCTGGGGACCTCAGATACGCAGTATTTT.

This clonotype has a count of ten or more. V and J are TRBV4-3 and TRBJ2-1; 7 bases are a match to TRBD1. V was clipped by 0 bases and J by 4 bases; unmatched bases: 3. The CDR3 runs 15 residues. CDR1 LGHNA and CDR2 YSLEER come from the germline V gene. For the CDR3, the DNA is TGCGCCAGCAGCCAAGACGGGGACAGTTACAATGAGCAGTTCTTC. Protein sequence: CASSQDGDSYNEQFF.

The DNA of the CDR3 is TGTGCCAGCAGTCCTAGGGCTTACGGACAGGGGAACTATGGCTACACCTTC. Translation gives CASSPRAYGQGNYGYTF. The chain couples TRBV27 to TRBJ1-2; TRBD1 matches at 9 bases. The CDR3 sequence is 17 residues long. CDR1 is MNHEY and CDR2 is SMNVEV in the germline V gene (reference sequence). V shed 5 bases and J 2 bases; nucleotides not matched to a gene: 12.

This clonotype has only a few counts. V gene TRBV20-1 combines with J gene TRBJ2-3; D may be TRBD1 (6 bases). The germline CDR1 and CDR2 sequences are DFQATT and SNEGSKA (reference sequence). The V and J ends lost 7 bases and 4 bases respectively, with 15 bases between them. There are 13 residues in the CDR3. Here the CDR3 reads CSGAGAAADTQYF. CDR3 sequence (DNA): TGCAGTGGTGCAGGGGCCGCCGCAGATACGCAGTATTTT.

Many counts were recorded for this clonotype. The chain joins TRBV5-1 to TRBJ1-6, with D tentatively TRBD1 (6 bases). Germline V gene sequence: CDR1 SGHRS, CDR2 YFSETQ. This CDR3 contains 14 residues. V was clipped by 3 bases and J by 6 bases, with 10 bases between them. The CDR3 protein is CASSSRTANSPLHF. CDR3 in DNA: TGCGCCAGCAGCTCTCGGACAGCTAATTCACCCCTCCACTTT.

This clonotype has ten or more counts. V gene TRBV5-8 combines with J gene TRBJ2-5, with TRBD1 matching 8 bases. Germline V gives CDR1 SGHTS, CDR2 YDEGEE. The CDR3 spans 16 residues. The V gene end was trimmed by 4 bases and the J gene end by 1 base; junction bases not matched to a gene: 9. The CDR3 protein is CASSQGQANLQETQYF. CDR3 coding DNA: TGTGCCAGCAGCCAGGGACAGGCTAACCTCCAAGAGACCCAGTACTTC.

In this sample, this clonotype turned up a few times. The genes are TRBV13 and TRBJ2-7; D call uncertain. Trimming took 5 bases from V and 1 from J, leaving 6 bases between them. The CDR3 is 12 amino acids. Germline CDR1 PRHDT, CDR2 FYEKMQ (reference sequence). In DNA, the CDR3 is TGTGCCAGCAGCATACAATCCTACGAGCAGTACTTC. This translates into CASSIQSYEQYF.

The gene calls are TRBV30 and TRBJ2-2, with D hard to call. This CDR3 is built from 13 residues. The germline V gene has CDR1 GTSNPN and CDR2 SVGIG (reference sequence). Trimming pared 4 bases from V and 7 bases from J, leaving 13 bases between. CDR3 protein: CAWNGRRGGELFF. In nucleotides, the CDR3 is TGTGCCTGGAATGGACGGCGCGGCGGGGAGCTGTTTTTT.

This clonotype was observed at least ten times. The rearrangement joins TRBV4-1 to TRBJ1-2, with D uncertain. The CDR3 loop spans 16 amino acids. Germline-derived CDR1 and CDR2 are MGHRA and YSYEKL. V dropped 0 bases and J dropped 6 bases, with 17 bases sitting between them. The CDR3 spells CASSQEPVFDRHGYTF. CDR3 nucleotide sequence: TGCGCCAGCAGCCAAGAACCCGTTTTCGATAGGCATGGCTACACCTTC.

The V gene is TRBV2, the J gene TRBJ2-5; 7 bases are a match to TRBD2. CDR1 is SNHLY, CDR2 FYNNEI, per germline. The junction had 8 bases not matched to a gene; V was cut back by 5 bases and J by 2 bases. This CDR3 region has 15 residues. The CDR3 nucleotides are TGTGCCAGCAGTCTTAGCGGGCTCAGGCAAGAGACCCAGTACTTC. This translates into CASSLSGLRQETQYF.

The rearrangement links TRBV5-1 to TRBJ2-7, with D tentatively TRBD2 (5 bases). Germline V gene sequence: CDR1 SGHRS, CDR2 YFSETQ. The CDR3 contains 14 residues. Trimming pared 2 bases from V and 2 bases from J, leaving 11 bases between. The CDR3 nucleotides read TGCGCCAGCAGCTTCTCGAGCGGAACCTACGAGCAGTACTTC. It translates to CASSFSSGTYEQYF.

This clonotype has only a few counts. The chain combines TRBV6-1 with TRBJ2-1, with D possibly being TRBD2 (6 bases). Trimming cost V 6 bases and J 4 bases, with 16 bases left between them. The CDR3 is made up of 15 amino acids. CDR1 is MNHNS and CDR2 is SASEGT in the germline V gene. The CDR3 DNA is TGTGCCAGCAGGGGGACTGATCCTCGGTACAATGAGCAGTTCTTC. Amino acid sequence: CASRGTDPRYNEQFF.

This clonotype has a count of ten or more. The CDR3 region is CSARVSGKNEQYF. DNA for the CDR3: TGCAGTGCTAGAGTGAGCGGGAAAAACGAGCAGTACTTC. The V call is TRBV20-1, the J call TRBJ2-7; 7 nucleotides line up with TRBD2. Losses at the gene ends were 1 base for V and 5 bases for J; bases not matched to a gene: 5. CDR3 length equals 13 residues. Germline assignment: CDR1 DFQATT and CDR2 SNEGSKA (reference sequence).

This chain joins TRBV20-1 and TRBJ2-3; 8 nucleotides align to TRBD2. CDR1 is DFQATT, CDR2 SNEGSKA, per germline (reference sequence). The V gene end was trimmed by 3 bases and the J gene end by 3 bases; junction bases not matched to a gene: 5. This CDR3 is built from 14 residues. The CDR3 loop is CSASRGGGTDTQYF. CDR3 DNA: TGCAGTGCTAGCCGGGGGGGCGGTACAGATACGCAGTATTTT.